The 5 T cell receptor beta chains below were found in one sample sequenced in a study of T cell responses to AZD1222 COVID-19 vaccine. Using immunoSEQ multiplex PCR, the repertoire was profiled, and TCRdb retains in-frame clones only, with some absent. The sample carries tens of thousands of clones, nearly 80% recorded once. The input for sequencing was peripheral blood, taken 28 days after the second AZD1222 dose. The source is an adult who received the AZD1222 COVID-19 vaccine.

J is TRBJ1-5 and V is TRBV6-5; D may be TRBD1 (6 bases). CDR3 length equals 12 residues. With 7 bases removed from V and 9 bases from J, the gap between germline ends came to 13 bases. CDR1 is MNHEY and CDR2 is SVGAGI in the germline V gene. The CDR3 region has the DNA TGTGCCAGCAAGCTACAGGGTGGGCCCCAGCATTTT. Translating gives CASKLQGGPQHF.

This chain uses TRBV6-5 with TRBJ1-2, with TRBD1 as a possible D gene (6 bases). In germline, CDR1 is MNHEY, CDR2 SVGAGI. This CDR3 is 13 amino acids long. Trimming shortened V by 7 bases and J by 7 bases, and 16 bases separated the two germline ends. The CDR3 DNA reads TGTGCCAGCATTTTAGGGGACACTGGTGGCTACACCTTC. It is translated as CASILGDTGGYTF.

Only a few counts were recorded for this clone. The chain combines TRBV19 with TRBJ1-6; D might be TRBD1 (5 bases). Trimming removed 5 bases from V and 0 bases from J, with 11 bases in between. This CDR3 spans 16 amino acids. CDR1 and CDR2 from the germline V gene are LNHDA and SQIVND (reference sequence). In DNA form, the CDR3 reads TGTGCCAGTAGTGTAGCAGGGAGCTCCTATAATTCACCCCTCCACTTT. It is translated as CASSVAGSSYNSPLHF.

CDR3 residues: CASSLGATSGRNTDTQYF. DNA for the CDR3: TGTGCCAGCAGCTTAGGGGCGACTAGCGGGAGGAATACAGATACGCAGTATTTT. V gene TRBV11-2 combines with J gene TRBJ2-3, with 13 positions matching TRBD2. The CDR3 is 18 amino acids. Unmatched junction bases numbered 7, after V lost 1 base and J lost 3 bases. CDR1 SGHAT and CDR2 FQNNGV come from the germline V gene.

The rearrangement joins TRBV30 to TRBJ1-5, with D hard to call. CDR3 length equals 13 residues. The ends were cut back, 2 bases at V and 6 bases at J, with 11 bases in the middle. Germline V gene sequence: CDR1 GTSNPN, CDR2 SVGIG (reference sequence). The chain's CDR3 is CAWSSPRGQPQHF. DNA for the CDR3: TGTGCCTGGAGTTCGCCCCGGGGTCAGCCCCAGCATTTT.